Listed below are T cell receptor beta chains from one sample, sequenced in a study of T cells in Graves' hyperthyroidism and ophthalmopathy. From the multiplex PCR reads, TCRdb called clonotypes with MiXCR, one entry per CDR3 protein. The sample yields about 560,000 distinct CDR3 sequences, over 15% seen once. The material sequenced was blood. The receptors shown here come from a woman younger than 30 with Graves' hyperthyroidism. CDR3s include the opening cysteine and the closing phenylalanine or tryptophan. Fields, in order: J gene, D gene, clone size, V gene, CDR3 protein, CDR3 DNA. D genes are given only for firm matches. A clone size is listed for some rows: how often the clone was seen (once, few, many), or a class if it is expanded.

TRBJ1-2,-,many,TRBV27,CASSFRVNYGYTF,TGTGCCAGCAGTTTCAGGGTCAACTATGGCTACACCTTC
TRBJ2-5,-,many,TRBV20-1,CSARDDRENGETQYF,TGCAGTGCTAGAGATGATAGGGAAAACGGAGAGACCCAGTACTTC
TRBJ2-3,-,many,TRBV2,CATTEGRGAGTDTQYF,TGTGCCACCACCGAGGGAAGGGGGGCCGGCACAGATACGCAGTATTTT
TRBJ1-4,-,few,TRBV5-1,CASSPTGAGNEKLFF,TGCGCCAGCAGCCCCACAGGAGCCGGTAATGAAAAACTGTTTTTT
TRBJ1-5,TRBD1,-,TRBV7-2,CASSPQGDNQPQHF,TGTGCCAGCAGCCCACAGGGGGACAATCAGCCCCAGCATTTT
TRBJ2-3,-,many,TRBV2,CASSVEGVSTDTQYF,TGTGCCAGCAGTGTAGAGGGAGTATCTACAGATACGCAGTATTTT
TRBJ2-1,TRBD2,few,TRBV6-1,CASSLSGGYYNEQFF,TGTGCCAGCAGCCTAAGCGGGGGGTACTACAATGAGCAGTTCTTC
TRBJ2-3,TRBD2,few,TRBV18,CASSPPSLAGGPNTQYF,TGTGCCAGCTCACCACCGAGTCTAGCGGGAGGGCCGAATACGCAGTATTTT
TRBJ2-1,-,few,TRBV12-3/TRBV12-4,CASSLVGSTEQFF,TGTGCCAGCAGTTTAGTGGGCTCCACTGAGCAGTTCTTC
TRBJ1-2,-,-,TRBV30,CAWSAPPLLGGYTF,TGTGCCTGGAGTGCACCGCCCCTCCTCGGTGGCTACACCTTC
TRBJ2-7,-,-,TRBV20-1,CSATDLSGRSSYEQYF,TGCAGTGCTACCGACCTTAGCGGAAGAAGCTCCTACGAGCAGTACTTC
TRBJ1-4,-,few,TRBV20-1,CSAPGTSPTNEKLFF,TGCAGTGCCCCGGGGACTTCACCAACTAATGAAAAACTGTTTTTT
TRBJ2-2,TRBD2,few,TRBV30,CAWSVLAGVTGELFF,TGTGCCTGGAGTGTACTAGCGGGGGTCACCGGGGAGCTGTTTTTT
TRBJ1-1,-,-,TRBV15,CATSRDEAASNTEAFF,TGTGCCACCAGCAGAGATGAGGCAGCATCTAACACTGAAGCTTTCTTT
TRBJ2-5,-,few,TRBV18,CASSPPPSQETQYF,TGTGCCAGCTCCCCGCCCCCCAGCCAAGAGACCCAGTACTTC
TRBJ1-3,-,few,TRBV15,CATTRVSGNTIYF,TGTGCCACCACCAGGGTGTCTGGAAACACCATATATTTT
TRBJ1-2,-,few,TRBV18,CASSPDRARGYGYTF,TGTGCCAGCTCACCGGATCGGGCCCGCGGCTATGGCTACACCTTC
TRBJ1-2,-,many,TRBV27,CASSLSIGDNYGYTF,TGTGCCAGCAGTTTATCAATAGGGGACAACTATGGCTACACCTTC
TRBJ1-2,-,-,TRBV2,CASRDGYTF,TGTGCCAGCAGGGATGGCTACACCTTC
TRBJ2-3,TRBD2,-,TRBV20-1,CSTRLAGGLSTQYF,TGCAGCACCAGACTAGCGGGGGGGCTTTCTACGCAGTATTTT
TRBJ2-1,TRBD2,-,TRBV18,CASSPPILWGTSNNEQFF,TGTGCCAGCTCACCACCTATACTTTGGGGGACTAGCAACAATGAGCAGTTCTTC
TRBJ2-3,-,many,TRBV18,CASSPPVGTDTQYF,TGTGCCAGCTCACCACCCGTGGGGACAGATACGCAGTATTTT
TRBJ2-7,-,few,TRBV6-1,CASRVIRSESGEQYF,TGTGCCAGCAGAGTGATAAGGAGTGAGTCGGGCGAGCAGTACTTC
TRBJ1-3,-,-,TRBV19,CASTPRGSSGNTIYF,TGTGCCAGTACCCCCCGGGGTAGCTCTGGAAACACCATATATTTT
TRBJ2-7,-,few,TRBV27,CASSSPPGYEQYF,TGTGCCAGCAGCAGCCCCCCAGGGTACGAGCAGTACTTC
TRBJ2-7,TRBD1,many,TRBV5-1,CASSLDGTGANYEQYF,TGCGCCAGCAGCTTGGATGGGACAGGGGCCAACTACGAGCAGTACTTC
TRBJ1-5,-,many,TRBV6-1,CASSEVGRVGGPQHF,TGTGCCAGCAGTGAAGTTGGAAGGGTTGGAGGGCCCCAGCATTTT
TRBJ2-7,-,-,TRBV3-1,CASSQDSTVAYEQYF,TGTGCCAGCAGCCAAGATAGCACCGTCGCCTACGAGCAGTACTTC
TRBJ1-5,-,many,TRBV6-1,CASSDDRLNQPQHF,TGTGCCAGCAGTGACGACAGGCTCAATCAGCCCCAGCATTTT
TRBJ2-1,TRBD1,few,TRBV6-1,CATAGTGGNEQFF,TGTGCCACCGCCGGGACAGGGGGCAATGAGCAGTTCTTC
TRBJ2-1,TRBD2,many,TRBV24-1,CATSDTSGASYNEQFF,TGTGCCACCAGTGATACGAGCGGGGCATCCTACAATGAGCAGTTCTTC
TRBJ1-2,TRBD1,few,TRBV5-6,CASSALVSPGQNYGYTF,TGTGCCAGCAGCGCGCTTGTATCCCCGGGACAGAACTATGGCTACACCTTC
TRBJ1-1,-,-,TRBV10-2,CASSESVLGNTEAFF,TGCGCCAGCAGTGAGTCGGTATTGGGCAACACTGAAGCTTTCTTT
TRBJ2-1,-,-,TRBV3-1,CASSLSMGPEQFF,TGTGCCAGCAGCCTATCAATGGGACCTGAGCAGTTCTTC
TRBJ2-2,-,-,TRBV5-6,CASSFTGWNTGELFF,TGTGCCAGCAGCTTTACCGGGTGGAACACCGGGGAGCTGTTTTTT
TRBJ1-6,-,-,TRBV2,CASSEALRGRSPLHF,TGTGCCAGCAGTGAAGCGCTTAGGGGGAGGTCACCCCTCCACTTT
TRBJ2-5,TRBD1,-,TRBV5-8,CASSLPGQGAGKTQYF,TGTGCCAGCAGCTTGCCCGGACAGGGGGCGGGAAAGACCCAGTACTTC
TRBJ1-1,-,few,TRBV6-2/TRBV6-3,CASSYFDGLREAFF,TGTGCCAGCAGTTACTTTGACGGTTTGCGTGAAGCTTTCTTT
TRBJ1-1,-,few,TRBV6-5,CASSCSQSMKTEAFF,TGTGCCAGCAGTTGCTCACAATCAATGAAGACTGAAGCTTTCTTT
TRBJ1-4,-,few,TRBV6-1,CASRLRDSTYRASEKLFF,TGTGCCAGCAGGCTACGGGACTCGACTTACCGGGCATCTGAAAAACTGTTTTTT
TRBJ2-7,-,few,TRBV6-2/TRBV6-3,CASSPQGGLNEQYF,TGTGCCAGCAGCCCCCAAGGGGGGCTCAACGAGCAGTACTTC
TRBJ2-3,TRBD2,many,TRBV27,CASSPWTSGRATGTQYF,TGTGCCAGCAGTCCCTGGACTAGCGGGAGGGCCACAGGGACGCAGTATTTT
TRBJ2-7,TRBD1,-,TRBV9,CASSGGGQGYEQYF,TGTGCCAGCAGCGGGGGGGGACAGGGTTACGAGCAGTACTTC
TRBJ1-5,-,few,TRBV12-3/TRBV12-4,CASSVGSGDFNQPQHF,TGTGCCAGCAGTGTAGGGAGTGGGGACTTCAATCAGCCCCAGCATTTT
TRBJ1-1,-,many,TRBV28,CASSNWALRGKGAEAFF,TGTGCCAGCAGCAACTGGGCCTTACGAGGGAAAGGTGCTGAAGCTTTCTTT
TRBJ2-5,TRBD2,many,TRBV2,CASSAEAGVGEAQYF,TGTGCCAGCAGTGCAGAAGCGGGGGTAGGGGAGGCCCAGTACTTC
TRBJ1-5,-,-,TRBV3-1,CASSQASYSNQPQHF,TGTGCCAGCAGCCAAGCCAGCTATAGCAATCAGCCCCAGCATTTT
TRBJ2-7,-,many,TRBV28,CASSLNLPRTYEQYF,TGTGCCAGCAGTTTAAACCTTCCCAGGACCTACGAGCAGTACTTC
TRBJ2-7,-,many,TRBV27,CASSFRAPYDEQYF,TGTGCCAGCAGTTTTAGGGCCCCTTATGACGAGCAGTACTTC
TRBJ2-2,TRBD1,many,TRBV3-1,CASSLRDRGWSGELFF,TGTGCCAGCAGCCTCCGGGACAGGGGTTGGTCCGGGGAGCTGTTTTTT
TRBJ2-2,TRBD2,few,TRBV29-1,CSVEDLPSGDTGELFF,TGCAGCGTTGAAGATCTTCCTAGCGGCGACACCGGGGAGCTGTTTTTT
TRBJ1-2,-,many,TRBV2,CASSFKLSDYGYTF,TGTGCCAGCAGTTTCAAACTATCGGACTATGGCTACACCTTC
TRBJ1-2,-,many,TRBV12-3/TRBV12-4,CASSLWQTVNYGYTF,TGTGCCAGCAGTTTATGGCAGACAGTGAACTATGGCTACACCTTC
TRBJ2-7,TRBD1,-,TRBV18,CASSPGGQGALEQYF,TGTGCCAGCTCACCGGGGGGACAGGGAGCCTTGGAGCAGTACTTC